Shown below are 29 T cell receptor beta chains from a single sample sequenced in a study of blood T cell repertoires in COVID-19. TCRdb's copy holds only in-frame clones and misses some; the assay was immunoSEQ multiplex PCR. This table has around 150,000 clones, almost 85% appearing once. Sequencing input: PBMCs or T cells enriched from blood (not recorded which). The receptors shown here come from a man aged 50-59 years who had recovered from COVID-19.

The CDR3 DNA reads as TGTGCCAGCAGCACGGCAGGCCGTTTCTATGGCTACACCTTC. Amino acids: CASSTAGRFYGYTF. The chain is built from TRBV7-3 and TRBJ1-2, with D unresolved. Trimming took off 5 bases at V and 4 bases at J, with 14 bases between the two ends. Germline loops: CDR1 SGHTA, CDR2 FQGTGA. The CDR3 runs 14 residues.

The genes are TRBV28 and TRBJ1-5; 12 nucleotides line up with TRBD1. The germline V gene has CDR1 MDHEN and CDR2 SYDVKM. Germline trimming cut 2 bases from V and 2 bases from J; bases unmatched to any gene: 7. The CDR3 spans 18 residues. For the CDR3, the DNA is TGTGCCAGCAGTTTACCGGGACAGGGGGCTTTTGGCAATCAGCCCCAGCATTTT. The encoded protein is CASSLPGQGAFGNQPQHF.

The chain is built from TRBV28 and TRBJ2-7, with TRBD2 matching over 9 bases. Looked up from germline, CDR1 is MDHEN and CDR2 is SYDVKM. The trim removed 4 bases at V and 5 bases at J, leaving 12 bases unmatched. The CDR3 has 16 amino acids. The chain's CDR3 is CASSSSSGSGGHEQYF. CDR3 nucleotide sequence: TGTGCCAGCAGTTCCTCCTCGGGTAGCGGGGGCCACGAGCAGTACTTC.

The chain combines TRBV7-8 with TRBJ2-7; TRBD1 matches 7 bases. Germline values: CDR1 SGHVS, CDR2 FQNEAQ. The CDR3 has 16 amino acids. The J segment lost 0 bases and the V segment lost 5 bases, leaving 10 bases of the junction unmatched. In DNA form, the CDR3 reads TGTGCCAGCAGCCCTATAACAGGGGCCATCTCCTACGAGCAGTACTTC. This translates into CASSPITGAISYEQYF.

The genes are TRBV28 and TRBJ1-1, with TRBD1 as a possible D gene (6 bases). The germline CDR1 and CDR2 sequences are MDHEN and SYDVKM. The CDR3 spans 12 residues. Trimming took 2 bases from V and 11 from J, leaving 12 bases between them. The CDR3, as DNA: TGTGCCAGCAGTTTAACAGGGATTGAGGCTTTCTTT. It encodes CASSLTGIEAFF.

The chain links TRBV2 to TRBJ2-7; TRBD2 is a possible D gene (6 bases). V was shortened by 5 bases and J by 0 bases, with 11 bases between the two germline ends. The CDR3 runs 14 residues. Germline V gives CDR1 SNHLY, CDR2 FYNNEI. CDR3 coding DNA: TGTGCCAGCAGTCGGGACTTAAGCTCCTACGAGCAGTACTTC. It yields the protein CASSRDLSSYEQYF. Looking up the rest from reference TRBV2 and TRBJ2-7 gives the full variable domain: EPEVTQTPSHQVTQMGQEVILRCVPISNHLYFYWYRQILGQKVEFLVSFYNNEISEKSEIFDDQFSVERPDGSNFTLKIRSTKLEDSAMYFCASSRDLSSYEQYFGPGTRLTVT.

The CDR3 region is CASSTGQGGQPQHF. CDR3 bases: TGCGCCAGCAGCACCGGACAGGGTGGTCAGCCCCAGCATTTT. The V gene is TRBV5-1, the J gene TRBJ1-5; 8 bases agree with TRBD1. The CDR3 totals 14 residues. Germline-derived CDR1 and CDR2 are SGHRS and YFSETQ. J was trimmed by 6 bases and V by 4 bases; bases with no gene match: 6.

The CDR3 loop is CASSYWSSGSYNEQFF. In DNA, the CDR3 is TGTGCCAGCAGTTATTGGTCTAGCGGGAGTTACAATGAGCAGTTCTTC. This chain joins TRBV27 and TRBJ2-1; TRBD2 agrees at 10 bases. V lost 4 bases, J lost 4 bases, and 7 bases stayed unmatched. Germline V lookup: CDR1 MNHEY, CDR2 SMNVEV (reference sequence). CDR3 length: 16 amino acids.

CDR3 loop: CASSLSRTGYQPQHF. The CDR3 nucleotides are TGTGCCAGCAGTTTATCCCGGACAGGGTACCAGCCCCAGCATTTT. V usage is TRBV28 and J usage is TRBJ1-5, with 8 bases identical to TRBD1. CDR1 is MDHEN and CDR2 is SYDVKM in the germline V gene. The V segment lost 1 base and the J segment 7 bases; nucleotides outside the gene matches: 6. The CDR3 is 15 residues long.

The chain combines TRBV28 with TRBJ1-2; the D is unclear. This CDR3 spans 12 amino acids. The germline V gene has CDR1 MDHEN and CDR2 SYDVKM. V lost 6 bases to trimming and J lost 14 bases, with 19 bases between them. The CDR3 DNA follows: TGTGCCAGCAGCGATCCCGGGAGCGGGCGTACCTTC. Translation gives CASSDPGSGRTF.

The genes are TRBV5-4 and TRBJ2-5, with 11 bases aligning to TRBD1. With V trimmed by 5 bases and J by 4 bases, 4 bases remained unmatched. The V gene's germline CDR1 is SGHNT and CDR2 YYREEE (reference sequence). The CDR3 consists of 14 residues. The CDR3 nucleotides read TGTGCCAGCAGTAAGGACAGGGGGCCAGAGACCCAGTACTTC. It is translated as CASSKDRGPETQYF.

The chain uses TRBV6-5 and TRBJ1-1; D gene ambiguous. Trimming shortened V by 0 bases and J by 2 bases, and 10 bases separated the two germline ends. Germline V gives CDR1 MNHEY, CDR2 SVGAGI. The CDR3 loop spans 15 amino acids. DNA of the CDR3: TGTGCCAGCAGTTACTCGAGGCTAGGAAACACTGAAGCTTTCTTT. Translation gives CASSYSRLGNTEAFF.

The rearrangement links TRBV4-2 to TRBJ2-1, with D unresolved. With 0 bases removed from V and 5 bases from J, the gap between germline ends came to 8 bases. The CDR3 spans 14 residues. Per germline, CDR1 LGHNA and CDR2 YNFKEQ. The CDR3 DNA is TGTGCCAGCAGCCAAGATATGGCAAACAATGAGCAGTTCTTC. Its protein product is CASSQDMANNEQFF.

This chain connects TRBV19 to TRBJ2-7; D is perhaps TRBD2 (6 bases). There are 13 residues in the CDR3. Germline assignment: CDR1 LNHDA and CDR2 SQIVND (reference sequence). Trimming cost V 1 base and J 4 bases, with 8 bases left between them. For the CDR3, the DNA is TGTGCCAGTAGTATAGCGGAGGGTTACGAGCAGTACTTC. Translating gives CASSIAEGYEQYF. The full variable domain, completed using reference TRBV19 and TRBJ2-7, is DGGITQSPKYLFRKEGQNVTLSCEQNLNHDAMYWYRQDPGQGLRLIYYSQIVNDFQKGDIAEGYSVSREKKESFPLTVTSAQKNPTAFYLCASSIAEGYEQYFGPGTRLTVT.

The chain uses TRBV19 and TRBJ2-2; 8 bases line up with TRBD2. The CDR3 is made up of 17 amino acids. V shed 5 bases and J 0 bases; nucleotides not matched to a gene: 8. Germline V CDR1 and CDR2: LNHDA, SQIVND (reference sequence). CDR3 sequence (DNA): TGTGCCAGTAGTGTTCCCGGGGGGGCCCCGAACACCGGGGAGCTGTTTTTT. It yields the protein CASSVPGGAPNTGELFF.

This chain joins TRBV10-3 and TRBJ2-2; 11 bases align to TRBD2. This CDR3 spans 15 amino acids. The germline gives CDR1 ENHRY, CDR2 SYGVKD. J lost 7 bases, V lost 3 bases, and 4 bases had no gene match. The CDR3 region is CAISDLAGGGGELFF. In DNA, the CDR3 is TGTGCCATCAGTGACCTAGCGGGGGGCGGCGGGGAGCTGTTTTTT.

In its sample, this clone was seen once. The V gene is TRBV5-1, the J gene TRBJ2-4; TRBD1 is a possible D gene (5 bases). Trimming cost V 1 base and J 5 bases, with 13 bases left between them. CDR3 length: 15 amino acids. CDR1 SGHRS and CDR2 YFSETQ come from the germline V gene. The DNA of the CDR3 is TGCGCCAGCAGCTTGAGCCTTGCAGGGCAAAACATTCAGTACTTC. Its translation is CASSLSLAGQNIQYF.

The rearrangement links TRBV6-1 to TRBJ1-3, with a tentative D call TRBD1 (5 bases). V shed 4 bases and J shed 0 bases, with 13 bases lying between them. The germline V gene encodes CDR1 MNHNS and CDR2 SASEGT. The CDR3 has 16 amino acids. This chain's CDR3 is CASSASDIYSGNTIYF. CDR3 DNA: TGTGCCAGCAGTGCCTCGGACATCTACTCTGGAAACACCATATATTTT.

The CDR3 region is CASSPYSGTSGEGEQFF. CDR3 sequence (DNA): TGTGCCAGCAGTCCGTACAGTGGGACTAGCGGGGAGGGAGAGCAGTTCTTC. V is TRBV28 and J is TRBJ2-1, with 13 positions matching TRBD2. Germline V gene data show CDR1 as MDHEN and CDR2 as SYDVKM. V lost 5 bases, J lost 10 bases, and 14 bases stayed unmatched. This CDR3 spans 17 amino acids.

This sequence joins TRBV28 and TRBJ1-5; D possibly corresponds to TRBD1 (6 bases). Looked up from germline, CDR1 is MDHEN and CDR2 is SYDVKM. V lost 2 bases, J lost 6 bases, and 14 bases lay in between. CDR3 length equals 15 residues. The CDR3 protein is CASSLEGDKIQPQHF. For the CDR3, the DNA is TGTGCCAGCAGTTTAGAGGGGGACAAGATTCAGCCCCAGCATTTT.

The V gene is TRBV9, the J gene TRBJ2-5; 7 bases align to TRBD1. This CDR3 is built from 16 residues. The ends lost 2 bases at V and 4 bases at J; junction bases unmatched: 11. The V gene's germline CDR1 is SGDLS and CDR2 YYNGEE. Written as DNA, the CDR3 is TGTGCCAGCAGCGTTCAAGGACAGGCCTTAGGAGAGACCCAGTACTTC. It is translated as CASSVQGQALGETQYF.

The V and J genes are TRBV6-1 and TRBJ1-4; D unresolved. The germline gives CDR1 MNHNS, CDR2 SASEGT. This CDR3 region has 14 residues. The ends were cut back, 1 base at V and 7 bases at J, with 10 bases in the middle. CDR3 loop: CASSEVVGGEKLFF. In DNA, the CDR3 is TGTGCCAGCAGTGAAGTCGTAGGCGGTGAAAAACTGTTTTTT.

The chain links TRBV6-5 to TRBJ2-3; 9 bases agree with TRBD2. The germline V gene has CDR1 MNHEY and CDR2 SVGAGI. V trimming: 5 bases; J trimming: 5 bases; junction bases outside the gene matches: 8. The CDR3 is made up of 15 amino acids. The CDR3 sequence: CASSPFAGGGDTQYF. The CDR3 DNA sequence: TGTGCCAGCAGTCCGTTTGCGGGGGGGGGAGATACGCAGTATTTT.

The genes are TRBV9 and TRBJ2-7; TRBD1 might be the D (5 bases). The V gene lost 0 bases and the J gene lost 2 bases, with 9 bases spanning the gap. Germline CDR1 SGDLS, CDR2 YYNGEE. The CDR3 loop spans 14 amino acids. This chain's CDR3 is CASSVGQSTYEQYF. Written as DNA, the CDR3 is TGTGCCAGCAGCGTAGGACAGAGTACCTACGAGCAGTACTTC.

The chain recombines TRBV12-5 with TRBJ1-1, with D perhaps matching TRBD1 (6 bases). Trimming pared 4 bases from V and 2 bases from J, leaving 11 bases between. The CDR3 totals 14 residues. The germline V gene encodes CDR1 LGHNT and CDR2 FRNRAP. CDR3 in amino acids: CASGSGQPNTEAFF. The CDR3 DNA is TGTGCTAGTGGTTCCGGACAGCCCAACACTGAAGCTTTCTTT.

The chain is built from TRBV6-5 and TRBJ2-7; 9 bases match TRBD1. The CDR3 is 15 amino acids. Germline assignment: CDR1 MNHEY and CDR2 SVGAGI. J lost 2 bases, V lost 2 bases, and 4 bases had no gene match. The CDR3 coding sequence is TGTGCCAGCAGTTACGGGACAGGGTTTCCCTACGAGCAGTACTTC. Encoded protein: CASSYGTGFPYEQYF.

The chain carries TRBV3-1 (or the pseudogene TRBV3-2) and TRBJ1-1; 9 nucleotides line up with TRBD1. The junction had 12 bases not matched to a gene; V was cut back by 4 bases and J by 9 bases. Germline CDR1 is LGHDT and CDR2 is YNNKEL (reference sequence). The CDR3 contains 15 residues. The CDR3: CASSLSSGGTGKAFF. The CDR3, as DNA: TGTGCCAGCAGCCTCAGTTCGGGGGGGACAGGGAAAGCTTTCTTT.

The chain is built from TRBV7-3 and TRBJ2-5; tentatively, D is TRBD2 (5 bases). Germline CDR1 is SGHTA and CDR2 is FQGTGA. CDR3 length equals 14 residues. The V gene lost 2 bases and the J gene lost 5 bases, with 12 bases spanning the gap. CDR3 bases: TGTGCCAGCAGCTTAGGAGGACTGCAGGAGACCCAGTACTTC. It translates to CASSLGGLQETQYF.

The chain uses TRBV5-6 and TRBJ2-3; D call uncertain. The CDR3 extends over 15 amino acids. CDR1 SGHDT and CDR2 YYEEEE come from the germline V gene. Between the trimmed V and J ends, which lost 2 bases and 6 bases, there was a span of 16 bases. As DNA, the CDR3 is TGTGCCAGCAGCTTCGACTCTCGCAGTGCGGATACGCAGTATTTT. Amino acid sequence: CASSFDSRSADTQYF.